The 29 T cell receptor beta chains below come from one sample, sequenced in a study of T cell changes during pregnancy in multiple sclerosis. Clones were sequenced by immunoSEQ multiplex PCR, and TCRdb holds only the in-frame ones, with some missing. The sample holds around 56,000 clones, approximately 90% seen once. Sample: CD4+ T cells from peripheral blood mononuclear cells, taken in the first trimester of pregnancy. The receptors here all came from a female donor with multiple sclerosis, enrolled in a pregnancy study.

V gene TRBV19 combines with J gene TRBJ1-3; 8 bases map to TRBD1. The J segment lost 4 bases and the V segment lost 4 bases, leaving 9 bases of the junction unmatched. The germline CDR1 and CDR2 sequences are LNHDA and SQIVND (reference sequence). The CDR3 has 16 amino acids. CDR3 sequence: CASSTGRTGQGNTIYF. In nucleotides, the CDR3 is TGTGCCAGTAGTACCGGCCGGACAGGGCAAGGAAACACCATATATTTT.

The table lists this clone with a count of one. The chain recombines TRBV6-5 with TRBJ1-1; D perhaps matches TRBD1 (5 bases). CDR1 and CDR2 (germline): MNHEY, SVGAGI. This CDR3 is 14 amino acids long. V lost 5 bases to trimming and J lost 3 bases, with 13 bases between them. The CDR3 region has the DNA TGTGCCAGCAGTGCACCCGGGGGGTACACTGAAGCTTTCTTT. Translation gives CASSAPGGYTEAFF.

The chain employs TRBV30 and TRBJ2-2; D uncertain. Germline values: CDR1 GTSNPN, CDR2 SVGIG (reference sequence). The length of the CDR3 is 13 residues. V was trimmed by 4 bases and J by 4 bases, leaving 10 bases between them. The CDR3, as DNA: TGTGCCTGGAACCCGCGATCCACCGGGGAGCTGTTTTTT. It translates to CAWNPRSTGELFF.

The chain couples TRBV15 to TRBJ1-2; the match to TRBD1 covers 9 bases. After removal of 0 bases from V and 7 bases from J, the junction contained 12 bases not matched to a gene. CDR1 is LNHNV, CDR2 YYDKDF, per germline (reference sequence). There are 17 residues in the CDR3. CDR3 amino acids: CATSRDIGGTGSSGYTF. The CDR3 nucleotides are TGTGCCACCAGCAGAGATATAGGTGGGACAGGGTCCTCTGGCTACACCTTC.

This clone has a handful of counts. V gene TRBV4-2 combines with J gene TRBJ1-2; 7 nucleotides line up with TRBD1. Germline loops: CDR1 LGHNA, CDR2 YNFKEQ. Germline trimming cut 2 bases from V and 6 bases from J; bases unmatched to any gene: 12. This CDR3 contains 16 residues. In DNA form, the CDR3 reads TGTGCCAGCAGCCAACCTTCAACTGACAGGGCCCATGGCTACACCTTC. Translated: CASSQPSTDRAHGYTF.

This clone was counted once. The chain's CDR3 is CASSISLANTGELFF. CDR3 in DNA: TGTGCCAGTAGTATTTCCCTGGCCAACACCGGGGAGCTGTTTTTT. This chain links TRBV19 with TRBJ2-2; D ambiguous. Trimming removed 3 bases at V and 2 bases at J, with 10 bases between. The CDR3 spans 15 residues. CDR1 is LNHDA, CDR2 SQIVND, per germline (reference sequence).

The chain is built from TRBV6-6 and TRBJ1-6, with D unresolved. The CDR3 contains 15 residues. The germline gives CDR1 MNHNY, CDR2 SVGAGI (reference sequence). Deletions cut 2 bases from V and 7 bases from J, with 12 bases between. CDR3 sequence: CASSYQRAGNSPLHF. The CDR3 region has the DNA TGTGCCAGCAGTTACCAGCGGGCGGGGAATTCACCCCTCCACTTT.

The chain recombines TRBV7-9 with TRBJ2-4; 8 bases agree with TRBD2. This CDR3 contains 16 residues. V shed 4 bases and J 6 bases; nucleotides not matched to a gene: 11. Germline CDR1 SEHNR, CDR2 FQNEAQ (reference sequence). CDR3 sequence reads: CASSSPGRGAGNIQYF. Here the CDR3 DNA reads TGTGCCAGCAGCTCCCCTGGGCGGGGGGCGGGAAACATTCAGTACTTC.

The rearrangement links TRBV7-2 to TRBJ2-5; 9 bases are a match to TRBD2. This CDR3 region has 18 residues. Trimming removed 1 base from V and 5 bases from J; junction bases left unmatched: 14. Germline CDR1 is SGHTA and CDR2 is FQGNSA. The CDR3 is CASSLGGGVAGVRETQYF. The CDR3, as DNA: TGTGCCAGCAGCTTAGGGGGTGGGGTAGCGGGGGTGCGGGAGACCCAGTACTTC.

The chain recombines TRBV27 with TRBJ2-3; possibly TRBD2 for D (7 bases). Trimming took 4 bases from V and 5 from J, leaving 13 bases between them. There are 14 residues in the CDR3. CDR1 and CDR2 (germline): MNHEY, SMNVEV (reference sequence). The CDR3 is CASSWGRGQDTQYF. In nucleotides, the CDR3 is TGTGCCAGCAGTTGGGGGCGGGGGCAAGATACGCAGTATTTT.

This chain links TRBV29-1 with TRBJ2-6; TRBD2 aligns across 7 bases. CDR3 length: 14 residues. V lost 6 bases and J lost 4; bases outside the gene matches: 6. Germline V gene lookup returns CDR1 SQVTM and CDR2 ANQGSEA. This chain's CDR3 is CSVSAGRGANVLTF. The CDR3 bases are TGCAGCGTATCCGCCGGGAGGGGGGCCAACGTCCTGACTTTC.

The CDR3, as DNA: TGTGCCAGTAGCCAGGAAGTCAACGACTATGGCTACACCTTC. Protein sequence: CASSQEVNDYGYTF. This sequence joins TRBV19 and TRBJ1-2, with unresolved D. This CDR3 comprises 14 residues. V lost 6 bases to trimming and J lost 3 bases, with 14 bases between them. Germline V lookup: CDR1 LNHDA, CDR2 SQIVND (reference sequence).

The chain combines TRBV7-2 with TRBJ1-1; 7 nucleotides match TRBD1. This CDR3 is built from 13 residues. CDR1 is SGHTA and CDR2 is FQGNSA in the germline V gene. The trim removed 0 bases at V and 11 bases at J, leaving 6 bases unmatched. In nucleotides, the CDR3 is TGTGCCAGCAGCTTAGCGAACGACAGGGCGGCTTTCTTT. Translating gives CASSLANDRAAFF.

The chain has TRBV29-1 and TRBJ2-4; 7 nucleotides align to TRBD1. This CDR3 is built from 15 residues. Germline V gives CDR1 SQVTM, CDR2 ANQGSEA. Trimming removed 4 bases from V and 2 bases from J; junction bases left unmatched: 8. The CDR3 reads CSVGRQGVTKNIQYF. In nucleotides, the CDR3 is TGCAGCGTTGGTCGACAGGGAGTAACCAAAAACATTCAGTACTTC.

The V call is TRBV18, the J call TRBJ1-2, with 10 bases matching TRBD1. CDR1 is KGHSH and CDR2 is LQKENI in the germline V gene. V gave up 4 bases and J gave up 2 bases; unmatched junction bases: 1. The CDR3 length is 14 residues. The CDR3 protein is CASSRDRGNYGYTF. As DNA, the CDR3 is TGTGCCAGCTCACGGGACAGGGGAAACTATGGCTACACCTTC.

V is TRBV4-3 and J is TRBJ1-2; D is perhaps TRBD1 (5 bases). This CDR3 has 16 residues. V lost 0 bases to trimming and J lost 4 bases, with 15 bases between them. Germline CDR1 and CDR2: LGHNA and YSLEER. CDR3 nucleotides: TGCGCCAGCAGCCAAGAAAAAGGGGTCAAAGCCTATGGCTACACCTTC. It yields the protein CASSQEKGVKAYGYTF.

The rearrangement links TRBV11-2 to TRBJ2-2, with 7 bases aligning to TRBD1. This CDR3 region has 16 residues. Trimming at V came to 2 bases and at J to 4 bases, leaving 7 bases not matched to a gene. From germline, CDR1 is SGHAT and CDR2 FQNNGV. The DNA for the CDR3 is TGTGCCAGCAGCTTACCAACAGGGGCGGGCACCGGGGAGCTGTTTTTT. Its protein product is CASSLPTGAGTGELFF.

The chain links TRBV7-3 to TRBJ1-2, with 7 bases that match TRBD1. V shed 5 bases, J shed 4 bases, and the junction held 19 bases outside the gene matches. This CDR3 has 18 residues. Germline V gives CDR1 SGHTA, CDR2 FQGTGA. CDR3 in amino acids: CASSPEPGQFYSGYGYTF. CDR3 in DNA: TGTGCCAGCAGCCCGGAACCGGGACAGTTTTATAGTGGCTATGGCTACACCTTC. The complete variable domain, with remaining parts taken from reference TRBV7-3 and TRBJ1-2, reads GAGVSQTPSNKVTEKGKYVELRCDPISGHTALYWYRQSLGQGPEFLIYFQGTGAADDSGLPNDRFFAVRPEGSVSTLKIQRTERGDSAVYLCASSPEPGQFYSGYGYTFGSGTRLTVV.

In this sample, this clone turned up a few times. The chain uses TRBV7-2 and TRBJ1-5; D call uncertain. Germline assignment: CDR1 SGHTA and CDR2 FQGNSA. The CDR3 is made up of 13 amino acids. V shed 6 bases and J shed 8 bases, with 14 bases lying between them. Here the CDR3 DNA reads TGTGCCAGCAGTCGGGGAGGGTCAGAGCCCCAGCATTTT. Amino acid sequence: CASSRGGSEPQHF.

This chain connects TRBV19 to TRBJ1-2; 7 bases fit TRBD1. The J segment lost 4 bases and the V segment lost 0 bases, leaving 5 bases of the junction unmatched. The CDR3 is 15 residues long. CDR1 and CDR2 from the germline V gene are LNHDA and SQIVND (reference sequence). The CDR3 loop is CASSIDPTGIYGYTF. The CDR3 coding sequence is TGTGCCAGTAGTATAGACCCGACAGGGATCTATGGCTACACCTTC.

This clone is a singleton in its sample. The chain couples TRBV5-8 to TRBJ1-3, with D possibly TRBD1 on 6 matching bases. Trimming left V 0 bases short and J 0 bases short, with 13 bases between. Per the germline V gene, CDR1 is SGHTS and CDR2 is YDEGEE. The CDR3 extends over 17 amino acids. The CDR3 sequence: CASSLDPGAHSGNTIYF. The CDR3 DNA sequence: TGTGCCAGCAGCTTGGACCCAGGGGCCCACTCTGGAAACACCATATATTTT.

The genes are TRBV19 and TRBJ2-7; 9 bases are a match to TRBD1. The V segment lost 1 base and the J segment 4 bases; nucleotides outside the gene matches: 11. CDR1 and CDR2 from the germline V gene are LNHDA and SQIVND (reference sequence). The CDR3 length is 17 residues. This chain's CDR3 is CASSIVGTGPFGYEQYF. For the CDR3, the DNA is TGTGCCAGTAGTATAGTAGGGACAGGGCCTTTTGGATACGAGCAGTACTTC.

The chain is built from TRBV14 and TRBJ1-6, with D perhaps TRBD1 (5 bases). Looked up from germline, CDR1 is SGHDN and CDR2 is FVKESK. V gave up 0 bases and J gave up 10 bases, with 10 bases separating them. The CDR3 contains 14 residues. The CDR3 sequence is CASSQDQGGSPLHF. The CDR3 nucleotides read TGTGCCAGCAGCCAAGATCAGGGCGGATCACCCCTCCACTTT.

The rearrangement joins TRBV7-2 to TRBJ1-4, with D maybe TRBD1 (5 bases). The germline V gene encodes CDR1 SGHTA and CDR2 FQGNSA. The CDR3 loop spans 12 amino acids. V was trimmed by 8 bases and J by 3 bases, leaving 7 bases between them. The CDR3 nucleotides are TGTGCCAGCCGACAGCCTAATGAAAAACTGTTTTTT. It codes for CASRQPNEKLFF.

V and J are TRBV19 and TRBJ2-2, with 10 bases aligning to TRBD2. This CDR3 contains 15 residues. With V trimmed by 8 bases and J by 0 bases, 3 bases remained unmatched. The germline CDR1 and CDR2 sequences are LNHDA and SQIVND (reference sequence). CDR3 amino acids: CASRSGGANTGELFF. CDR3 in DNA: TGTGCCAGTCGCAGCGGGGGGGCGAACACCGGGGAGCTGTTTTTT.

The V and J genes are TRBV7-7 and TRBJ2-3; a possible D gene is TRBD2 (6 bases). The CDR3 covers 14 residues. V shed 3 bases and J shed 3 bases, with 10 bases lying between them. Germline V CDR1 and CDR2: SSHAT, FNYEAQ (reference sequence). Here the CDR3 DNA reads TGTGCCAGCAGCTTTGGGGGGAGGACAGATACGCAGTATTTT. Translating it yields CASSFGGRTDTQYF.

The rearrangement uses TRBV18 and TRBJ2-5; tentatively, D is TRBD2 (5 bases). This CDR3 contains 15 residues. Germline CDR1 reads KGHSH; CDR2 reads LQKENI. The V gene lost 5 bases and the J gene lost 1 base, with 14 bases spanning the gap. CDR3 sequence (DNA): TGTGCCAGCTCATCTGAACCGGGATCCCAAGAGACCCAGTACTTC. Protein: CASSSEPGSQETQYF.

This chain joins TRBV19 and TRBJ2-5; 10 nucleotides align to TRBD1. With V trimmed by 3 bases and J by 1 base, 5 bases remained unmatched. The CDR3 extends over 16 amino acids. Germline CDR1 LNHDA, CDR2 SQIVND (reference sequence). This chain's CDR3 is CASSMGQGRLQETQYF. The CDR3 DNA follows: TGTGCCAGTAGTATGGGACAGGGGCGTCTCCAAGAGACCCAGTACTTC.

V gene TRBV28 combines with J gene TRBJ1-1; 11 nucleotides align to TRBD1. J was trimmed by 6 bases and V by 5 bases; bases with no gene match: 2. The length of the CDR3 is 13 residues. CDR1 is MDHEN and CDR2 is SYDVKM in the germline V gene. CDR3 loop: CASSGQGASEAFF. The CDR3 nucleotides read TGTGCCAGCAGTGGACAGGGGGCTTCTGAAGCTTTCTTT.